A selection of T cell receptor beta chains follows, all from one sample in a study of T cell responses to AZD1222 COVID-19 vaccine. Produced via immunoSEQ multiplex PCR; TCRdb's table is partial and in-frame only. Of more than 95,000 clones in the sample, 90% to 95% were seen once. The sequencing here drew on peripheral blood, taken on day 0 of AZD1222 vaccination. These receptors all come from an adult in good health. CDR3s leave out the opening cysteine and the closing phenylalanine or tryptophan.

CDR3: ASSVRFTNYGYT
V: TRBV27
length: 12

CDR3: ASEYTEGNGYT
V: TRBV19
length: 11

CDR3: ASSVGGGVNIQY
V: TRBV9
length: 12

CDR3: ASSQQGRSGYGYT
V: TRBV4-1
length: 13

CDR3: ASSQEPLEAATNEKLF
V: TRBV3-1/TRBV3-2
length: 16

CDR3: ATSRNSEQF
V: TRBV15
length: 9

CDR3: ASRDTGLEQY
V: TRBV5-1
length: 10

CDR3: ASSPARDTQY
V: TRBV18
length: 10

CDR3: ASSIGTGGTEAF
V: TRBV19
length: 12

CDR3: ASSSSGEDDEQY
V: TRBV28
length: 12

CDR3: AWTTSGSTDTQY
V: TRBV30
length: 12

CDR3: ASEEGGPNTEAF
V: TRBV28
length: 12

CDR3: ASKDSYNEQF
V: TRBV6-5
length: 10

CDR3: ASIMGGSGNTIY
V: TRBV19
length: 12

CDR3: ASSLIGGEQF
V: TRBV19
length: 10

CDR3: TSGSGDTGDGNTIY
V: TRBV1
length: 14

CDR3: ASSSGTSGSGHNEQF
V: TRBV5-5
length: 15

CDR3: ASSLGGPNYGYT
V: TRBV28
length: 12

CDR3: ASSRGTASYEQY
V: TRBV11-2
length: 12

CDR3: ASSPGLADSYEQY
V: TRBV9
length: 13

CDR3: ASSLFRGEQF
V: TRBV5-1
length: 10

CDR3: ATSREPEFHSNQPQH
V: TRBV15
length: 15

CDR3: ASSPRGVNTEAF
V: TRBV19
length: 12

CDR3: ASSVRTSGMETQY
V: TRBV19
length: 13

CDR3: ASSIRTGQETQY
V: TRBV13
length: 12

CDR3: ASRGEGQLNQPQH
V: TRBV28
length: 13

CDR3: ASSVGRVNEQF
V: TRBV9
length: 11

CDR3: ASSFGAGGGYNEQF
V: TRBV27
length: 14

CDR3: ASAWGQETQY
V: TRBV28
length: 10

CDR3: AITPTGGYEQY
V: TRBV10-3
length: 11

CDR3: ASTMRPTETSYEQY
V: TRBV27
length: 14

CDR3: ASSPGGRNYEQY
V: TRBV6-5
length: 12

CDR3: ATTAGTRGNQPQH
V: TRBV19
length: 13

CDR3: ASSYHPRVMNTEAF
V: TRBV6-6
length: 14

CDR3: SVAGTLMGDNEQF
V: TRBV29-1
length: 13

CDR3: ASSLTWGPNQPQH
V: TRBV27
length: 13

CDR3: ASSFIWTGKNTEAF
V: TRBV7-9
length: 14

CDR3: ASSRTGGARNTIY
V: TRBV28
length: 13

CDR3: ATSDYRGHNEQF
V: TRBV24-1
length: 12

CDR3: ASTPDRAYYGYT
V: TRBV6-5
length: 12

CDR3: ASSQETTSLIFGQY
V: TRBV14
length: 14

CDR3: ASSVNPAPEAPLH
V: TRBV2
length: 13

CDR3: ASAPGQGLDTQY
V: TRBV19
length: 12

CDR3: ASSQVLGSVNTGELF
V: TRBV14
length: 15

CDR3: ASSSQGAFNNQPQH
V: TRBV27
length: 14

CDR3: ASSGTSGLQETQY
V: TRBV7-6
length: 13

CDR3: ASSLEFGAGNTGELF
V: TRBV5-1
length: 15

CDR3: ASSSAKGQILSDTQY
V: TRBV5-4
length: 15